This T cell receptor (beta chain) was identified during a study of T cells in women clearing cervical HPV infection. As for this clone: Its antigen is as yet unknown. The CDR3 goes on 3 residues after the read ends, and that part is filled in from the germline J gene.

Method: immunoSEQ multiplex PCR; TCRdb's copy keeps in-frame clones and lacks some. The sample has 30,000 or so clones; the top ten hold about 6.4%. The CDR3 has 12 amino acids. The germline CDR1 and CDR2 sequences are LNHDA and SQIVND (reference sequence). Between the trimmed V and J ends, which lost 6 bases and 4 bases, there was a span of 6 bases. Notes on the study in general: Unknown T-cell numbers per sample may underlie the richness differences.

The origin of this receptor is a woman between 18 and 69 years old with a cervical HPV16 infection that either progressed to CIN3+ or cleared (not recorded which). What was sequenced was blood buffy coat. V and J are TRBV19 and TRBJ1-4, with D unresolved. The part of the CDR3 DNA that was read is TGTGCCAGTAGCGTTTATAATGAAAAA. Translation: CASSVYNEK. The complete CDR3 protein is CASSVYNEKLFF. The variable domain in full, with the rest retrieved from reference TRBV19 and TRBJ1-4, is DGGITQSPKYLFRKEGQNVTLSCEQNLNHDAMYWYRQDPGQGLRLIYYSQIVNDFQKGDIAEGYSVSREKKESFPLTVTSAQKNPTAFYLCASSVYNEKLFFGSGTQLSVL.